This T cell receptor (beta chain) comes out of a study of blood T cell repertoires in COVID-19. Study overall: Researchers got acute and convalescent COVID-19 samples from the United States, Italy and Spain. Sources were T cells, B-cell-depleted T cells, or PBMCs; the material itself was cDNA or gDNA.

TCRdb's copy holds only in-frame clones and misses some; the assay was immunoSEQ multiplex PCR. The table has some 130,000 clones, approximately 88% seen once. This CDR3 comprises 24 residues. Losses at the gene ends were 6 bases for V and 0 bases for J; bases not matched to a gene: 30. CDR1 is LNHDA and CDR2 is SQIVND in the germline V gene (reference sequence). The receptor comes from a man aged 45 to 65 with acute or convalescent COVID-19. The rearrangement joins TRBV19 to TRBJ1-5; 9 nucleotides agree with TRBD1. Sequencing was done on a sample of peripheral blood. DNA for the CDR3: TGTGCCAGTAGCAGAACCCACCGGGACAGGGATGTAACCCCCGGGAAATATAGCAATCAGCCCCAGCATTTT. This gives the protein CASSRTHRDRDVTPGKYSNQPQHF.